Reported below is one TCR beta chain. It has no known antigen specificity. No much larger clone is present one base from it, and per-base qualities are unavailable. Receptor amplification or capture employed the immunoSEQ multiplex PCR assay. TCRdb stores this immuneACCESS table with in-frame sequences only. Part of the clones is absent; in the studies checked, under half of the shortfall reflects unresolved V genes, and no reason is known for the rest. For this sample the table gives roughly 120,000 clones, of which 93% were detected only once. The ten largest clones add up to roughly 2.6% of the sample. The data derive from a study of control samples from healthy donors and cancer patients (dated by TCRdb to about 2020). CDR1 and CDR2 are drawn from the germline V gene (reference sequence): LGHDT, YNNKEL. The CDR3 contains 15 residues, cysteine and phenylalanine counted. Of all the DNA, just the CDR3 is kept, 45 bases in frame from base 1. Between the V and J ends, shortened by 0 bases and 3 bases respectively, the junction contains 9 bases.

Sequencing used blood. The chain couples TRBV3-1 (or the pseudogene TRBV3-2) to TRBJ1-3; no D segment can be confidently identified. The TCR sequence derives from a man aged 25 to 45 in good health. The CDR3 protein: CASSQDRSGGNTIYF. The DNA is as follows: TGTGCCAGCAGCCAAGACAGATCAGGTGGAAACACCATATATTTT.